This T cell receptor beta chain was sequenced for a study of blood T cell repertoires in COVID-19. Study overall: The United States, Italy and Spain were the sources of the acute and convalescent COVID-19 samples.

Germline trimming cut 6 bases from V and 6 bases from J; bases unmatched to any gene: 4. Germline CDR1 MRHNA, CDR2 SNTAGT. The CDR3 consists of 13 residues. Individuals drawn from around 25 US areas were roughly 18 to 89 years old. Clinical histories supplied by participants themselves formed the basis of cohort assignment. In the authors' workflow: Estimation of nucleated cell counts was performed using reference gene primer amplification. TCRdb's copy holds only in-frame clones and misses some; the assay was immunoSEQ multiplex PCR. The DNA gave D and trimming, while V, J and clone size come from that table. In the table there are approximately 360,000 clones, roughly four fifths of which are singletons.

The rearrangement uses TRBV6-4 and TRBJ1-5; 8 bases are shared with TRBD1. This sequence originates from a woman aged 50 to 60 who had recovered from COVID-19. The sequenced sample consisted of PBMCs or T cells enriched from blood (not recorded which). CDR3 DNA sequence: TGTGCCAGCAGCCTACAGGGGGGTCAGCCCCAGCATTTT. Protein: CASSLQGGQPQHF.